The source of this T cell receptor beta chain is a study of blood T cell repertoires in COVID-19. Study context: Samples representing acute and convalescent COVID-19 were sourced from the United States, Italy and Spain. PBMCs, B-cell-depleted T cells, or T cells provided the cDNA or gDNA that made up the material.

CDR1 MNHEY and CDR2 SMNVEV come from the germline V gene (reference sequence). The length of the CDR3 is 16 residues. V shed 3 bases, J shed 2 bases, and the junction held 4 bases outside the gene matches. Under the authors' procedure: Reference gene primer amplification in the assay estimated nucleated cell counts. Produced via immunoSEQ multiplex PCR; TCRdb's table is partial and in-frame only. Clone size and V and J calls were adopted from that table, with D and trimming inferred from the DNA. The sample holds some 120,000 clones, 84% seen once. The sequencing input was peripheral blood. V is TRBV27 and J is TRBJ2-6; the match to TRBD2 covers 7 bases. This receptor was identified in a woman aged 60-75 years with acute or convalescent COVID-19. For the CDR3, the DNA is TGTGCCAGCAGTTTGGGCGGGAGCCCTGGGGCCAACGTCCTGACTTTC. Residues: CASSLGGSPGANVLTF.